Following are 27 T cell receptor beta chains from one sample sequenced in a study of blood T cell repertoires in COVID-19. Generated by immunoSEQ multiplex PCR, the TCRdb table keeps only in-frame clones and is missing some. The table lists 90,000 to 110,000 clones, about 86% of them singletons. Sequencing input: peripheral blood. The receptors come from a man older than 75 with acute or convalescent COVID-19.

The rearrangement uses TRBV11-1 and TRBJ2-1; TRBD2 matches 11 bases. This CDR3 region has 15 residues. Germline CDR1 reads SGHAT; CDR2 reads FQDESV (reference sequence). With V trimmed by 5 bases and J by 2 bases, 2 bases remained unmatched. CDR3 in amino acids: CASSRGLAAYNEQFF. The CDR3 DNA follows: TGTGCCAGCAGCCGGGGACTAGCGGCCTACAATGAGCAGTTCTTC.

This clone has only one observation. The chain is built from TRBV28 and TRBJ2-7; 10 bases agree with TRBD1. Germline CDR1 MDHEN, CDR2 SYDVKM. This CDR3 is built from 14 residues. The junction had 6 bases not matched to a gene; V was cut back by 5 bases and J by 5 bases. DNA of the CDR3: TGTGCCAGCAGTGGGGGACAGGGGAAAAACGAGCAGTACTTC. Translating it yields CASSGGQGKNEQYF.

The chain combines TRBV7-8 with TRBJ1-5, with a tentative D call TRBD1 (5 bases). CDR3 length: 16 residues. In germline, CDR1 is SGHVS, CDR2 FQNEAQ. Trimming left V 0 bases short and J 2 bases short, with 11 bases between. CDR3 coding DNA: TGTGCCAGCAGCTTAGCAACCGGGGGAGGCAATCAGCCCCAGCATTTT. As protein: CASSLATGGGNQPQHF.

The chain has TRBV28 and TRBJ1-2, with 7 nucleotides matching TRBD1. This CDR3 has 13 amino acids. The V segment lost 4 bases and the J segment 8 bases; nucleotides outside the gene matches: 7. Looked up from germline, CDR1 is MDHEN and CDR2 is SYDVKM. CDR3 loop: CASSWGQSKGYTF. In DNA, the CDR3 is TGTGCCAGCAGTTGGGGACAGTCAAAAGGCTACACCTTC.

The V call is TRBV7-6, the J call TRBJ2-1, with 8 bases aligning to TRBD2. J lost 16 bases, V lost 4 bases, and 6 bases had no gene match. The germline V gene encodes CDR1 SGHVS and CDR2 FNYEAQ. The CDR3 has 11 residues. CDR3: CASSSSGTRFF. In nucleotides, the CDR3 is TGTGCCAGCAGCTCTTCCGGGACTAGATTCTTC.

The chain has TRBV7-6 and TRBJ1-3; 8 bases are shared with TRBD1. The CDR3 has 16 residues. Germline CDR1 is SGHVS and CDR2 is FNYEAQ. With V trimmed by 5 bases and J by 0 bases, 6 bases remained unmatched. The CDR3 DNA follows: TGTGCCAGCAGCCCTACAGGGGGGTTCTCTGGAAACACCATATATTTT. This sequence encodes CASSPTGGFSGNTIYF.

The V and J genes are TRBV5-1 and TRBJ2-5; 7 bases match TRBD2. The germline CDR1 and CDR2 sequences are SGHRS and YFSETQ. The V segment lost 4 bases and the J segment 4 bases; nucleotides outside the gene matches: 4. This CDR3 is 13 amino acids long. The CDR3 is CASSPSGGETQYF. In DNA, the CDR3 is TGCGCCAGCAGCCCCTCGGGAGGAGAGACCCAGTACTTC.

The V and J genes are TRBV7-3 and TRBJ2-1; 11 nucleotides match TRBD2. Germline CDR1 SGHTA, CDR2 FQGTGA. With 5 bases clipped from V and 5 bases from J, the junction kept 5 bases outside the gene matches. The CDR3 is made up of 15 amino acids. The CDR3 sequence: CASSPGTSGNNEQFF. In nucleotides, the CDR3 is TGTGCCAGCAGCCCTGGGACTAGCGGAAACAATGAGCAGTTCTTC.

The rearrangement joins TRBV19 to TRBJ1-1; D is ambiguous. Germline V gene data show CDR1 as LNHDA and CDR2 as SQIVND (reference sequence). Trimming removed 4 bases from V and 2 bases from J, with 14 bases in between. The CDR3 spans 15 residues. This chain's CDR3 is CASSNPWAPNTEAFF. The CDR3 coding sequence is TGTGCCAGTAGTAACCCATGGGCCCCAAACACTGAAGCTTTCTTT.

Only a few counts were recorded for this clone. This chain joins TRBV30 and TRBJ1-5; D possibly corresponds to TRBD1 (5 bases). This CDR3 has 17 residues. CDR1 and CDR2 (germline): GTSNPN, SVGIG (reference sequence). Deletions cut 0 bases from V and 0 bases from J, with 15 bases between. CDR3 sequence reads: CAWSVKTDAYSNQPQHF. The CDR3 coding sequence is TGTGCCTGGAGTGTTAAGACAGACGCTTATAGCAATCAGCCCCAGCATTTT.

The chain couples TRBV28 to TRBJ2-7, with TRBD2 identical over 7 bases. The V and J ends lost 3 bases and 0 bases, in that order; junction bases with no gene match: 11. The CDR3 sequence is 17 residues long. The germline V gene encodes CDR1 MDHEN and CDR2 SYDVKM. The CDR3 is CASSFMVGGGSSYEQYF. CDR3 nucleotides: TGTGCCAGCAGTTTTATGGTTGGGGGGGGTAGCTCCTACGAGCAGTACTTC.

The rearrangement joins TRBV10-3 to TRBJ2-5; 12 bases align to TRBD2. Losses at the gene ends were 3 bases for V and 5 bases for J; bases not matched to a gene: 7. Germline lookup yields CDR1 ENHRY and CDR2 SYGVKD. CDR3 length equals 16 residues. The DNA for the CDR3 is TGTGCCATCAGTGACCCGACTAGCGGGAGATGGGAGACCCAGTACTTC. Residues: CAISDPTSGRWETQYF.

This clone was found once. The chain recombines TRBV10-3 with TRBJ2-2, with 9 bases fitting TRBD1. V trimming: 2 bases; J trimming: 6 bases; junction bases outside the gene matches: 7. The CDR3 has 16 residues. CDR1 is ENHRY and CDR2 is SYGVKD in the germline V gene. The CDR3 is CAISEPGQGLPGELFF. CDR3 DNA: TGTGCCATCAGTGAGCCGGGACAGGGACTACCCGGGGAGCTGTTTTTT.

This clone came up once. The gene calls are TRBV27 and TRBJ1-5; 10 nucleotides line up with TRBD1. The trim removed 0 bases at V and 6 bases at J, leaving 11 bases unmatched. The V gene's germline CDR1 is MNHEY and CDR2 SMNVEV (reference sequence). The CDR3 loop spans 18 amino acids. The CDR3: CASSLSKGQGLSSQPQHF. The CDR3 region has the DNA TGTGCCAGCAGTTTATCGAAGGGACAGGGGTTATCCTCTCAGCCCCAGCATTTT.

The CDR3 sequence: CASSEAGRGAYEQYF. CDR3 nucleotide sequence: TGTGCCAGCAGTGAAGCGGGCAGGGGTGCCTACGAGCAGTACTTC. The J gene is TRBJ2-7, the V gene TRBV6-1; perhaps TRBD1 as D (6 bases). With 0 bases removed from V and 2 bases from J, the gap between germline ends came to 11 bases. This CDR3 is 15 amino acids long. The germline CDR1 and CDR2 sequences are MNHNS and SASEGT.

The chain employs TRBV24-1 and TRBJ2-2, with 8 positions matching TRBD1. Germline V CDR1 and CDR2: KGHDR, SFDVKD. There are 15 residues in the CDR3. Losses at the gene ends were 3 bases for V and 7 bases for J; bases not matched to a gene: 6. CDR3: CATSDPRGPGGELFF. DNA for the CDR3: TGTGCCACCAGTGATCCCAGGGGGCCCGGCGGGGAGCTGTTTTTT.

The chain couples TRBV30 to TRBJ1-2; D is uncertain. V was trimmed by 3 bases and J by 1 base, leaving 6 bases between them. The CDR3 consists of 12 residues. CDR1 and CDR2 from the germline V gene are GTSNPN and SVGIG (reference sequence). Here the CDR3 reads CAWRGLNYGYTF. CDR3 in DNA: TGTGCCTGGAGAGGACTTAACTATGGCTACACCTTC.

The chain employs TRBV7-2 and TRBJ1-5; D uncertain. The length of the CDR3 is 14 residues. V lost 5 bases to trimming and J lost 5 bases, with 13 bases between them. The germline V gene has CDR1 SGHTA and CDR2 FQGNSA. The CDR3 nucleotides are TGTGCCAGCAGCGCCCGTCCCGGGGATCAGCCCCAGCATTTT. It is translated as CASSARPGDQPQHF.

The chain couples TRBV5-6 to TRBJ2-2, with TRBD2 as a possible D gene (6 bases). From germline, CDR1 is SGHDT and CDR2 YYEEEE. The CDR3 covers 16 residues. V was cut by 4 bases and J by 6 bases, with 19 bases left in between. CDR3 DNA: TGTGCCAGCAGCCGAGATGCGGGGTCCGGGGCCGGGGAGCTGTTTTTT. It encodes CASSRDAGSGAGELFF.

The chain uses TRBV4-3 and TRBJ2-3; D is possibly TRBD2 (5 bases). Per the germline V gene, CDR1 is LGHNA and CDR2 is YSLEER. The CDR3 length is 19 residues. Trimming cost V 0 bases and J 0 bases, with 19 bases left between them. The CDR3 nucleotides are TGCGCCAGCAGCCAAGACGGATCCGGTGATTGGGAGAGCACAGATACGCAGTATTTT. Translating it yields CASSQDGSGDWESTDTQYF.

J is TRBJ2-1 and V is TRBV4-1, with 9 positions matching TRBD1. V dropped 1 base and J dropped 7; count of bases not matched to a gene: 5. Germline CDR1 reads MGHRA; CDR2 reads YSYEKL. CDR3 length: 15 residues. CDR3 nucleotides: TGCGCCAGCAGCCAAGTAGGGGACAGGGTGAATGAGCAGTTCTTC. Translating it yields CASSQVGDRVNEQFF.

This sequence joins TRBV24-1 and TRBJ2-1; 7 positions agree with TRBD2. Germline V gene sequence: CDR1 KGHDR, CDR2 SFDVKD. The J segment lost 6 bases and the V segment lost 3 bases, leaving 7 bases of the junction unmatched. This CDR3 comprises 15 residues. The CDR3 coding sequence is TGTGCCACCAGTGATGGTAATCAGCGGGGCAATGAGCAGTTCTTC. This sequence encodes CATSDGNQRGNEQFF.

CDR3 nucleotides: TGTGCCGGATCTATGGACAGGACAAATTCACCCCTCCACTTT. Protein sequence: CAGSMDRTNSPLHF. The J gene is TRBJ1-6, the V gene TRBV2; 7 bases are shared with TRBD1. V was pared by 11 bases and J by 7 bases, with 11 bases of the junction left unmatched. Germline V lookup: CDR1 SNHLY, CDR2 FYNNEI. The CDR3 has 14 residues.

The count of this clone is one. The rearrangement joins TRBV5-6 to TRBJ1-2; 10 bases agree with TRBD1. After removal of 5 bases from V and 4 bases from J, the junction contained 17 bases not matched to a gene. Germline CDR1 SGHDT, CDR2 YYEEEE. The CDR3 is made up of 18 amino acids. Written as DNA, the CDR3 is TGTGCCAGCAGACTACTGACTGGGACAGGGGTCGCGAGCTATGGCTACACCTTC. Translation: CASRLLTGTGVASYGYTF.

The table lists this clone with a few counts. This CDR3 is also generated by other DNA sequences in the sample. The J gene is TRBJ2-1, the V gene TRBV7-9; 9 bases map to TRBD2. Losses at the gene ends were 5 bases for V and 4 bases for J; bases not matched to a gene: 6. The CDR3 contains 15 residues. Germline V gene lookup returns CDR1 SEHNR and CDR2 FQNEAQ (reference sequence). The CDR3 sequence is CASSPLAGGYNEQFF. The CDR3 nucleotides are TGTGCCAGCAGCCCCCTGGCGGGAGGGTACAATGAGCAGTTCTTC.

The J gene is TRBJ2-2, the V gene TRBV6-1; a possible D gene is TRBD2 (5 bases). CDR3 length: 16 amino acids. Germline V gene data show CDR1 as MNHNS and CDR2 as SASEGT. The V end lost 1 base, the J end lost 9 bases, and 18 bases lay between the germline ends. Written as DNA, the CDR3 is TGTGCCAGCAGTGAAGGGACGGGATTGTCTTTCAGGGAGCTGTTTTTT. Encoded protein: CASSEGTGLSFRELFF.

The V gene is TRBV24-1, the J gene TRBJ2-5, with TRBD1 matching over 9 bases. CDR1 is KGHDR and CDR2 is SFDVKD in the germline V gene. Trimming removed 0 bases from V and 3 bases from J; junction bases left unmatched: 4. The CDR3 is 16 amino acids. The CDR3 sequence is CATSDLQTGGEETQYF. DNA for the CDR3: TGTGCCACCAGTGATTTGCAGACAGGGGGTGAAGAGACCCAGTACTTC.